These 21 T cell receptor beta chains share one sample of origin, sequenced in a study of CD8+ T cells in alopecia areata. The treatment: oral pan-JAK inhibitor, 5-10 mg twice daily. TCR sequencing used cDNA made by reverse transcription of extracted RNA. Sequenced by immunoSEQ multiplex PCR; TCRdb stores in-frame clones only, minus some. The table has about 270,000 clones, over 45% seen once. The sample here was CD4+ T cells sorted from blood, taken around week 53, from a patient treated with tofacitinib. All receptors come from a human donor with alopecia areata.

This sequence joins TRBV4-1 and TRBJ2-5, with 7 bases lining up with TRBD2. With 2 bases clipped from V and 6 bases from J, the junction kept 12 bases outside the gene matches. Germline V lookup: CDR1 MGHRA, CDR2 YSYEKL. The CDR3 covers 16 residues. For the CDR3, the DNA is TGCGCCAGCAGCCAATTGAGGCAGCGGGGACCGAAGACCCAGTACTTC. It yields the protein CASSQLRQRGPKTQYF.

The chain employs TRBV6-6 and TRBJ2-5, with 7 nucleotides matching TRBD1. The CDR3 contains 13 residues. Per the germline V gene, CDR1 is MNHNY and CDR2 is SVGAGI (reference sequence). V gave up 6 bases and J gave up 5 bases; unmatched junction bases: 6. The CDR3 sequence is CASRLQGRETQYF. The CDR3 DNA sequence: TGTGCCAGCAGATTACAGGGGCGGGAGACCCAGTACTTC.

This clone was recorded at least ten times. V and J are TRBV2 and TRBJ2-6; D is ambiguous. V lost 7 bases and J 0 bases, leaving 10 bases between the germline ends. Germline CDR1 SNHLY, CDR2 FYNNEI. The CDR3 sequence is 15 residues long. This CDR3 reads CASKVGLSGANVLTF. In DNA form, the CDR3 reads TGTGCCAGCAAGGTGGGCCTCTCTGGGGCCAACGTCCTGACTTTC.

The chain is built from TRBV6-1 and TRBJ2-1; the D is unclear. This CDR3 is 13 amino acids long. The germline V gene has CDR1 MNHNS and CDR2 SASEGT. Deletions cut 3 bases from V and 9 bases from J, with 12 bases between. The CDR3 sequence is CASSESRSGEQFF. In DNA, the CDR3 is TGTGCCAGCAGTGAGAGTCGGTCTGGTGAGCAGTTCTTC.

This clone was observed a handful of times. This chain uses TRBV30 with TRBJ2-5; D remains unclear. The length of the CDR3 is 13 residues. Germline V gives CDR1 GTSNPN, CDR2 SVGIG (reference sequence). V lost 2 bases and J lost 3, with 10 bases in between. CDR3 protein: CAWSLRFEETQYF. As DNA, the CDR3 is TGTGCCTGGAGTTTGCGCTTTGAAGAGACCCAGTACTTC.

This clone appeared a few times. The V call is TRBV23-1, the J call TRBJ1-5; possible D gene TRBD1, 5 bases. TRBV23-1 is assigned to the ORF class and has an uncertain function. The V and J ends lost 3 bases and 0 bases respectively, with 12 bases between them. The CDR3 consists of 16 residues. The CDR3 nucleotides read TGCGCCAGCAGTCATGTGGGGGTTTATAGCAATCAGCCCCAGCATTTT. As protein: CASSHVGVYSNQPQHF.

The V and J genes are TRBV27 and TRBJ2-7; D is ambiguous. Germline CDR1 MNHEY, CDR2 SMNVEV (reference sequence). The V and J ends lost 5 bases and 2 bases respectively, with 10 bases between them. This CDR3 region has 13 residues. CDR3 sequence: CASSLNAAYEQYF. The CDR3 DNA sequence: TGTGCCAGCAGTCTCAATGCAGCCTACGAGCAGTACTTC.

The chain uses TRBV29-1 and TRBJ1-2, with a possible D match to TRBD1 (6 bases). This CDR3 has 13 amino acids. Germline loops: CDR1 SQVTM, CDR2 ANQGSEA. Trimming pared 5 bases from V and 7 bases from J, leaving 17 bases between. Written as DNA, the CDR3 is TGCAGCGTTCGTTACCCAGGGGACTCTGGCTACACCTTC. This encodes CSVRYPGDSGYTF.

The chain has TRBV23-1 and TRBJ1-1, with D tentatively TRBD1 (6 bases). TRBV23-1 carries the ORF label, with uncertain function. This CDR3 has 19 amino acids. V dropped 4 bases and J dropped 0 bases, with 24 bases sitting between them. The CDR3 sequence: CASSLKDSKMRTMNTEAFF. Here the CDR3 DNA reads TGCGCCAGCAGTCTTAAGGACAGTAAGATGAGGACTATGAACACTGAAGCTTTCTTT.

The chain has TRBV4-3 and TRBJ1-1; a possible D gene is TRBD1 (5 bases). Trimming removed 0 bases from V and 5 bases from J, with 13 bases in between. The CDR3 runs to 15 residues. Germline V gene lookup returns CDR1 LGHNA and CDR2 YSLEER. The CDR3 bases are TGCGCCAGCAGCCAAGAAGCAGGGCGATATACTGAAGCTTTCTTT. Its translation: CASSQEAGRYTEAFF.

The chain is built from TRBV29-1 and TRBJ2-2, with 8 bases identical to TRBD1. Germline CDR1 SQVTM, CDR2 ANQGSEA. Losses at the gene ends were 3 bases for V and 7 bases for J; bases not matched to a gene: 1. The CDR3 is 12 residues long. In nucleotides, the CDR3 is TGCAGCGTTGACGGGACAGGCGGGGAGCTGTTTTTT. Protein sequence: CSVDGTGGELFF.

The rearrangement joins TRBV30 to TRBJ1-1; D unclear. Germline loops: CDR1 GTSNPN, CDR2 SVGIG (reference sequence). The CDR3 runs 14 residues. The ends were cut back, 3 bases at V and 3 bases at J, with 14 bases in the middle. The CDR3 DNA reads TGTGCCTGGAGCGAATGGGGTGGGGACACTGAAGCTTTCTTT. Translating gives CAWSEWGGDTEAFF. The whole variable domain, remainder taken from reference TRBV30 and TRBJ1-1, is SQTIHQWPATLVQPVGSPLSLECTVEGTSNPNLYWYRQAAGRGLQLLFYSVGIGQISSEVPQNLSASRPQDRQFILSSKKLLLSDSGFYLCAWSEWGGDTEAFFGQGTRLTVV.

The rearrangement uses TRBV29-1 and TRBJ2-1, with D possibly matching TRBD1 (5 bases). Trimming left V 8 bases short and J 0 bases short, with 14 bases between. Germline V gene sequence: CDR1 SQVTM, CDR2 ANQGSEA. The CDR3 loop spans 14 amino acids. The CDR3 DNA reads as TGCAGCTCTCTCGAGACAGTCTCCTACAATGAGCAGTTCTTC. This encodes CSSLETVSYNEQFF.

Turning to this clone: This CDR3 is also generated by other DNA sequences in the sample. The DNA for the CDR3 is TGTGCCTGGAGGGGGGACACAGATACGCAGTATTTT. Its translation: CAWRGDTDTQYF. The chain employs TRBV30 and TRBJ2-3; D may correspond to TRBD1 or TRBD2 (5 bases each). V shed 3 bases and J shed 2 bases, with 6 bases lying between them. The CDR3 is made up of 12 amino acids. Germline V gene sequence: CDR1 GTSNPN, CDR2 SVGIG (reference sequence).

The chain couples TRBV29-1 to TRBJ1-2, with D perhaps matching TRBD1 (6 bases). The CDR3 extends over 11 amino acids. Germline CDR1 SQVTM, CDR2 ANQGSEA. Trimming left V 7 bases short and J 8 bases short, with 14 bases between. CDR3 protein: CSAQAGGGYTF. The CDR3 bases are TGCAGCGCCCAAGCGGGGGGCGGCTACACCTTC.

There are a few counts of this clone. The chain links TRBV29-1 to TRBJ2-6, with D perhaps given as TRBD1 or TRBD2 (6 bases each). Germline loops: CDR1 SQVTM, CDR2 ANQGSEA. The CDR3 runs 13 residues. Trimming removed 7 bases from V and 2 bases from J, with 9 bases in between. The chain's CDR3 is CSAGGAGANVLTF. The CDR3 DNA follows: TGCAGCGCCGGGGGCGCTGGGGCCAACGTCCTGACTTTC.

The chain combines TRBV5-1 with TRBJ2-5; the D gene is possibly TRBD1 (6 bases). The germline V gene has CDR1 SGHRS and CDR2 YFSETQ. V shed 4 bases and J shed 5 bases, with 12 bases lying between them. The CDR3 runs 13 residues. For the CDR3, the DNA is TGCGCCAGCAGCGAACAGGGTGTGGAGACCCAGTACTTC. Its protein is CASSEQGVETQYF.

This clone has a handful of counts. This chain connects TRBV29-1 to TRBJ2-1; D is perhaps TRBD2 (5 bases). This CDR3 is 13 amino acids long. Per germline, CDR1 SQVTM and CDR2 ANQGSEA. Trimming took 7 bases from V and 7 from J, leaving 17 bases between them. In DNA form, the CDR3 reads TGCAGCGGACTGTGGCTAGCTTATAATGAGCAGTTCTTC. Translated: CSGLWLAYNEQFF.

The rearrangement joins TRBV29-1 to TRBJ2-2; 11 nucleotides match TRBD1. This CDR3 spans 14 amino acids. After removal of 7 bases from V and 3 bases from J, the junction contained 4 bases not matched to a gene. CDR1 and CDR2 (germline): SQVTM, ANQGSEA. The CDR3 DNA reads TGCAGCGCTGGGACAGGGGGTGACACCGGGGAGCTGTTTTTT. This gives the protein CSAGTGGDTGELFF.

The sample holds a few counts of this clone. The genes are TRBV10-3 and TRBJ1-1; a possible D gene is TRBD1 (5 bases). Between the trimmed V and J ends, which lost 6 bases and 4 bases, there was a span of 18 bases. The germline CDR1 and CDR2 sequences are ENHRY and SYGVKD. The CDR3 runs 15 residues. The CDR3 nucleotides read TGTGCCATCAGGGAAAAGGGGATGAGGAGCACTGAAGCTTTCTTT. Its protein product is CAIREKGMRSTEAFF.

The genes are TRBV7-2 and TRBJ2-7, with D possibly called TRBD1 or TRBD2 (5 bases each). Germline V gene sequence: CDR1 SGHTA, CDR2 FQGNSA. With 1 base removed from V and 5 bases from J, the gap between germline ends came to 18 bases. This CDR3 spans 16 amino acids. CDR3 nucleotides: TGTGCCAGCAGCTTAGTTTCGGGGCCGTCGCGAAACGAGCAGTACTTC. Protein product: CASSLVSGPSRNEQYF.